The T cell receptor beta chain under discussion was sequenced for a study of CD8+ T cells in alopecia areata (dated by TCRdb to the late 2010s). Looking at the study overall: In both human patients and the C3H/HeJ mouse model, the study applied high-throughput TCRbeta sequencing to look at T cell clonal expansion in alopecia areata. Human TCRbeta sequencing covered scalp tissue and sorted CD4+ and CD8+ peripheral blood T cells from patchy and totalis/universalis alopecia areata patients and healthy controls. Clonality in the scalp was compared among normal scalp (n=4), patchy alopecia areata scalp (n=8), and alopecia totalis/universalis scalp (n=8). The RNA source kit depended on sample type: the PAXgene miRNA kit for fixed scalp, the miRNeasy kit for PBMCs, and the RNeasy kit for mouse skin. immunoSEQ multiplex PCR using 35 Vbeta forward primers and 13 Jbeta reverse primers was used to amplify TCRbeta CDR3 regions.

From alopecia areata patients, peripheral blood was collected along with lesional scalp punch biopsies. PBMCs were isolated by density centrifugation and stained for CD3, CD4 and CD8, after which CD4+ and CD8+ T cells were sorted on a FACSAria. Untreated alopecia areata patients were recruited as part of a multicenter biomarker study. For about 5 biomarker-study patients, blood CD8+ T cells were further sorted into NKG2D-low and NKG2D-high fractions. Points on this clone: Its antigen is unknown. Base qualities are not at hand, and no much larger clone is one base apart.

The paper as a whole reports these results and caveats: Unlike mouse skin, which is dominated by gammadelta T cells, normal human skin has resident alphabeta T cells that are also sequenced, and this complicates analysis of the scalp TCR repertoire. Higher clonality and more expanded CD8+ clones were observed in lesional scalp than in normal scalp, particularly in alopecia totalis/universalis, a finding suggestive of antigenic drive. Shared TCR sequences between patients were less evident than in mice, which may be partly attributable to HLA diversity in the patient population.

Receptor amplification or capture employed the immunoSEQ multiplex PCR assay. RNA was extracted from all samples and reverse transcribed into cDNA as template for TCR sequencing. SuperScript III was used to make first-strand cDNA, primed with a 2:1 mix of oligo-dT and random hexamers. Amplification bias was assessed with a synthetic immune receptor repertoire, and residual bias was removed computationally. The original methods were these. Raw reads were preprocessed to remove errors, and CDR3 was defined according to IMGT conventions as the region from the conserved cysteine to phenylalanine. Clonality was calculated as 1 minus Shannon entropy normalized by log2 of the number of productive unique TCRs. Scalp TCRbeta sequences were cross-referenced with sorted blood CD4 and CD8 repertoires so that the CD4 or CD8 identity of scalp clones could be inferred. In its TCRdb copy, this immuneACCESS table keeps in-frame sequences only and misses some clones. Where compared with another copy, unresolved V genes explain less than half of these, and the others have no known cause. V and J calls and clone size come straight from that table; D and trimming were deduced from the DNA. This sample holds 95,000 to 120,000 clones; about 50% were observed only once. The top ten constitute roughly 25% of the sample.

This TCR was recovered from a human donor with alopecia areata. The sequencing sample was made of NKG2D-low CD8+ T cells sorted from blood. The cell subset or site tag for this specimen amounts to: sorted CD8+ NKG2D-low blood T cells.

DNA sequence: TGTGCCACCAGCAGTCGGCTAGCGAGCCACACAGATACGCAGTATTTT. It translates as CATSSRLASHTDTQYF. The receptor chain draws on TRBV15 and TRBJ2-3; a tentative D match to TRBD2 spans 6 bases. The CDR3 starts with the cysteine, ends with the phenylalanine, and has 16 residues. Solely the CDR3 DNA is kept, with 48 bases framed from the first base. According to the germline V gene (reference sequence), CDR1 reads LNHNV and CDR2 reads YYDKDF. V drops 3 bases and J drops 2 bases, leaving 15 bases in between.